A single sample is the source of the 32 T cell receptor beta chains below, sequenced in a study of cytomegalovirus exposure and HLA in healthy donors. Use of 60 Vbeta and 13 Jbeta primers characterized the PCR. The protocol was immunoSEQ multiplex PCR, while the TCRdb copy is restricted to in-frame clones and leaves out a portion. The data hold 75,000 to 90,000 clones, with over 65% observed a single time. Sequenced material: PBMCs. All receptors derive from a man aged 35 to 55 in good health and CMV-seronegative.

This rearrangement joins TRBV9 to TRBJ2-2, with 10 bases aligning to TRBD2. CDR1 SGDLS and CDR2 YYNGEE come from the germline V gene. V shed 0 bases, J shed 7 bases, and the junction held 9 bases outside the gene matches. The CDR3 extends over 17 amino acids. CDR3 sequence: CASSVVAGGLISGELFF. Here the CDR3 DNA reads TGTGCCAGCAGCGTAGTAGCGGGAGGCCTAATCAGCGGGGAGCTGTTTTTT. The full variable domain, completed using reference TRBV9 and TRBJ2-2, is DSGVTQTPKHLITATGQRVTLRCSPRSGDLSVYWYQQSLDQGLQFLIQYYNGEERAKGNILERFSAQQFPDLHSELNLSSLELGDSALYFCASSVVAGGLISGELFFGEGSRLTVL.

The chain couples TRBV29-1 to TRBJ2-6; D call uncertain. CDR3 length: 12 amino acids. The ends were cut back, 5 bases at V and 4 bases at J, with 6 bases in the middle. Per germline, CDR1 SQVTM and CDR2 ANQGSEA. In nucleotides, the CDR3 is TGCAGCGTTCAGTCCGGGGCCAACGTCCTGACTTTC. It codes for CSVQSGANVLTF.

This chain joins TRBV5-4 and TRBJ1-1, with 11 bases lining up with TRBD1. The V segment lost 5 bases and the J segment 0 bases; nucleotides outside the gene matches: 9. The CDR3 runs 17 residues. Germline loops: CDR1 SGHNT, CDR2 YYREEE (reference sequence). The DNA for the CDR3 is TGTGCCAGCAGAATAGGTGGGACAGGGGGATTGAACACTGAAGCTTTCTTT. Its translation: CASRIGGTGGLNTEAFF.

This chain joins TRBV28 and TRBJ2-3; D is possibly TRBD2 (6 bases). This CDR3 is 13 amino acids long. Trimming removed 10 bases from V and 3 bases from J, with 14 bases in between. Germline V CDR1 and CDR2: MDHEN, SYDVKM. CDR3 residues: CATGTPGTDTQYF. CDR3 bases: TGTGCCACCGGGACTCCCGGGACAGATACGCAGTATTTT. Full variable domain (rest looked up from reference TRBV28 and TRBJ2-3): DVKVTQSSRYLVKRTGEKVFLECVQDMDHENMFWYRQDPGLGLRLIYFSYDVKMKEKGDIPEGYSVSREKKERFSLILESASTNQTSMYLCATGTPGTDTQYFGPGTRLTVL.

The chain links TRBV7-6 to TRBJ2-7; 9 positions agree with TRBD1. V was pared by 5 bases and J by 3 bases, with 8 bases of the junction left unmatched. The CDR3 has 15 residues. Germline V lookup: CDR1 SGHVS, CDR2 FNYEAQ. The CDR3 protein is CASSHGRQGGYEQYF. In nucleotides, the CDR3 is TGTGCCAGCAGCCATGGCCGACAGGGGGGCTACGAGCAGTACTTC.

This chain joins TRBV28 and TRBJ1-5, with D possibly TRBD1 on 5 matching bases. V shed 3 bases and J shed 1 base, with 13 bases lying between them. This CDR3 contains 16 residues. Per the germline V gene, CDR1 is MDHEN and CDR2 is SYDVKM. The CDR3 DNA is TGTGCCAGCAGTTTTGGTGGCGGGGGGAGCAATCAGCCCCAGCATTTT. Protein sequence: CASSFGGGGSNQPQHF.

The chain couples TRBV14 to TRBJ2-6; tentatively, D is TRBD2 (5 bases). CDR1 and CDR2 from the germline V gene are SGHDN and FVKESK. V gave up 0 bases and J gave up 0 bases, with 9 bases separating them. CDR3 length: 17 residues. CDR3 amino acids: CASSQERAASGANVLTF. In nucleotides, the CDR3 is TGTGCCAGCAGCCAAGAGAGGGCGGCCTCTGGGGCCAACGTCCTGACTTTC.

The chain has TRBV7-8 and TRBJ2-7; 9 nucleotides align to TRBD2. Germline V gene lookup returns CDR1 SGHVS and CDR2 FQNEAQ. The CDR3 covers 15 residues. The ends lost 4 bases at V and 1 base at J; junction bases unmatched: 5. CDR3 coding DNA: TGTGCCAGCAGCTGCTGGACTAGCGAATCCTACGAGCAGTACTTC. Amino acids: CASSCWTSESYEQYF.

The chain uses TRBV7-6 and TRBJ2-7, with 8 bases matching TRBD2. Trimming at V came to 4 bases and at J to 0 bases, leaving 2 bases not matched to a gene. The CDR3 has 14 amino acids. CDR1 and CDR2 (germline): SGHVS, FNYEAQ. CDR3 loop: CASSSSGSSYEQYF. In DNA form, the CDR3 reads TGTGCCAGCAGCTCGAGCGGGAGCTCCTACGAGCAGTACTTC.

The rearrangement uses TRBV19 and TRBJ2-7; 9 positions agree with TRBD1. Germline V gene sequence: CDR1 LNHDA, CDR2 SQIVND (reference sequence). The CDR3 length is 15 residues. V shed 3 bases and J 3 bases; nucleotides not matched to a gene: 6. DNA for the CDR3: TGTGCCAGTAGTATCGGGACAGGGCTGTTCTACGAGCAGTACTTC. Amino acid sequence: CASSIGTGLFYEQYF.

The chain uses TRBV5-1 and TRBJ2-2, with D possibly matching TRBD1 (5 bases). The CDR3 consists of 14 residues. Germline lookup yields CDR1 SGHRS and CDR2 YFSETQ. The V gene lost 9 bases and the J gene lost 5 bases, with 17 bases spanning the gap. The CDR3 DNA reads as TGCGCCACTTCATGGGCAGGGCAAACCGGGGAGCTGTTTTTT. This codes for CATSWAGQTGELFF.

The rearrangement uses TRBV5-4 and TRBJ1-1, with a possible D match to TRBD1 (6 bases). Per the germline V gene, CDR1 is SGHNT and CDR2 is YYREEE (reference sequence). This CDR3 spans 15 amino acids. V lost 4 bases to trimming and J lost 5 bases, with 18 bases between them. CDR3 sequence reads: CASSPTGGPVTEAFF. The CDR3 coding sequence is TGTGCCAGCAGCCCAACCGGGGGGCCGGTTACTGAAGCTTTCTTT.

The chain links TRBV4-1 to TRBJ2-1, with D perhaps TRBD2 (6 bases). Germline lookup yields CDR1 MGHRA and CDR2 YSYEKL. The V end lost 2 bases, the J end lost 4 bases, and 12 bases lay between the germline ends. The CDR3 covers 15 residues. In nucleotides, the CDR3 is TGCGCCAGCAGCCAACTTCGCGGGGATTACAATGAGCAGTTCTTC. This gives the protein CASSQLRGDYNEQFF.

The gene calls are TRBV30 and TRBJ2-7; the D is unclear. CDR3 length: 12 residues. Looked up from germline, CDR1 is GTSNPN and CDR2 is SVGIG (reference sequence). V gave up 3 bases and J gave up 6 bases, with 12 bases separating them. The CDR3 reads CAWRVFGSEQYF. The DNA of the CDR3 is TGTGCCTGGAGGGTTTTTGGCTCCGAGCAGTACTTC.

J is TRBJ2-5 and V is TRBV4-3, with TRBD2 identical over 14 bases. The CDR3 contains 15 residues. In germline, CDR1 is LGHNA, CDR2 YSLEER. V trimming: 3 bases; J trimming: 4 bases; junction bases outside the gene matches: 1. For the CDR3, the DNA is TGCGCCAGCAGCCAGGGACTAGCGGGAGTAGAGACCCAGTACTTC. Protein: CASSQGLAGVETQYF.

V and J are TRBV2 and TRBJ1-4, with D possibly being TRBD1 (5 bases). The CDR3 totals 15 residues. Germline-derived CDR1 and CDR2 are SNHLY and FYNNEI. Deletions cut 5 bases from V and 5 bases from J, with 15 bases between. This CDR3 is CASSFPGGGNEKLFF. The CDR3 nucleotides are TGTGCCAGCAGTTTCCCGGGGGGGGGAAATGAAAAACTGTTTTTT.

This chain connects TRBV5-6 to TRBJ1-1; D ambiguous. The V and J ends lost 0 bases and 8 bases respectively, with 8 bases between them. Looked up from germline, CDR1 is SGHDT and CDR2 is YYEEEE. The CDR3 totals 12 residues. This CDR3 is CASSLGGIEAFF. In DNA, the CDR3 is TGTGCCAGCAGCTTGGGAGGGATCGAAGCTTTCTTT.

The rearrangement links TRBV6-5 to TRBJ2-7, with TRBD2 as a possible D gene (7 bases). Germline-derived CDR1 and CDR2 are MNHEY and SVGAGI. The length of the CDR3 is 14 residues. V gave up 6 bases and J gave up 2 bases, with 14 bases separating them. In DNA form, the CDR3 reads TGTGCCAGCAGGAGGGAGGGGGGGCCCTACGAGCAGTACTTC. Its protein product is CASRREGGPYEQYF.

The gene calls are TRBV19 and TRBJ1-5, with D possibly being TRBD1 (6 bases). This CDR3 contains 15 residues. CDR1 and CDR2 (germline): LNHDA, SQIVND (reference sequence). Between the trimmed V and J ends, which lost 7 bases and 9 bases, there was a span of 22 bases. The CDR3 loop reads CASTDEGQGWRPQHF. The CDR3 DNA is TGTGCCAGTACCGATGAGGGGCAGGGGTGGCGGCCCCAGCATTTT.

This chain links TRBV6-5 with TRBJ2-3; 12 nucleotides align to TRBD2. With V trimmed by 11 bases and J by 14 bases, 14 bases remained unmatched. The CDR3 has 13 amino acids. CDR1 and CDR2 (germline): MNHEY, SVGAGI. This CDR3 is CAVTGLAGPTTYF. The CDR3 nucleotides read TGTGCCGTAACCGGACTAGCGGGGCCCACAACGTATTTT.

This clone was counted between two and nine times. CDR3 residues: CASSVLGDSRGEQYF. The CDR3, as DNA: TGTGCCAGCAGCGTATTAGGAGATTCCAGGGGGGAGCAGTACTTC. The chain is built from TRBV9 and TRBJ2-7, with TRBD1 matching 7 bases. The V segment lost 1 base and the J segment 7 bases; nucleotides outside the gene matches: 11. The CDR3 spans 15 residues. Germline V CDR1 and CDR2: SGDLS, YYNGEE.

The chain is built from TRBV30 and TRBJ1-6; D uncertain. The V gene's germline CDR1 is GTSNPN and CDR2 SVGIG (reference sequence). V was cut by 1 base and J by 7 bases, with 8 bases left in between. This CDR3 has 13 amino acids. The CDR3 reads CAWSADGNSPLHF. The CDR3 DNA is TGTGCCTGGAGTGCCGACGGGAATTCACCCCTCCACTTT.

V is TRBV5-1 and J is TRBJ1-1; D is ambiguous. Germline values: CDR1 SGHRS, CDR2 YFSETQ. Trimming took 4 bases from V and 7 from J, leaving 17 bases between them. CDR3 length equals 14 residues. In DNA, the CDR3 is TGCGCCAGCAGCCCGGTGGGCGGGCACATTGAAGCTTTCTTT. It codes for CASSPVGGHIEAFF.

This clone showed up just once. The sample contains more than one DNA sequence encoding this CDR3. For the CDR3, the DNA is TGTGCCAGCAGCGTGGGACTAGCGGGTGGGGAGCAGTACTTC. This translates into CASSVGLAGGEQYF. V usage is TRBV9 and J usage is TRBJ2-7; TRBD2 matches 12 bases. CDR1 and CDR2 from the germline V gene are SGDLS and YYNGEE. The CDR3 consists of 14 residues. J gave up 7 bases and V 2 bases, and 4 bases lay outside the gene matches.

The CDR3 DNA follows: TGTGCCAGCAGCCATGAGGGACAGCCCTACGAGCAGTACTTC. It yields the protein CASSHEGQPYEQYF. This sequence joins TRBV5-6 and TRBJ2-7; 7 positions agree with TRBD1. CDR1 and CDR2 (germline): SGHDT, YYEEEE. V shed 4 bases and J 2 bases; nucleotides not matched to a gene: 6. The length of the CDR3 is 14 residues.

V usage is TRBV30 and J usage is TRBJ1-1, with 7 bases matching TRBD1. The CDR3 sequence is 15 residues long. Per the germline V gene, CDR1 is GTSNPN and CDR2 is SVGIG (reference sequence). The J segment lost 3 bases and the V segment lost 3 bases, leaving 10 bases of the junction unmatched. In DNA form, the CDR3 reads TGTGCCTGGAGCTCGACAGGGCGACAGGACACTGAAGCTTTCTTT. Its translation: CAWSSTGRQDTEAFF.

This sequence joins TRBV29-1 and TRBJ2-1, with 9 bases lining up with TRBD1. Germline V lookup: CDR1 SQVTM, CDR2 ANQGSEA. V dropped 6 bases and J dropped 8; count of bases not matched to a gene: 2. CDR3 size: 11 residues. The CDR3 protein is CSVGQGYEQFF. The CDR3 nucleotides read TGCAGCGTGGGACAGGGCTATGAGCAGTTCTTC.

The chain links TRBV5-1 to TRBJ2-5; 7 bases are a match to TRBD2. Trimming took 4 bases from V and 5 from J; bases not matched to a gene: 11. CDR3 length: 15 residues. Germline V gene data show CDR1 as SGHRS and CDR2 as YFSETQ. Written as DNA, the CDR3 is TGCGCCAGCAGCCCCGGTGGCGGGAGAAAGGAGACCCAGTACTTC. Translation gives CASSPGGGRKETQYF. The full variable domain, in which reference TRBV5-1 and TRBJ2-5 provide the parts outside the CDR3, is KAGVTQTPRYLIKTRGQQVTLSCSPISGHRSVSWYQQTPGQGLQFLFEYFSETQRNKGNFPGRFSGRQFSNSRSEMNVSTLELGDSALYLCASSPGGGRKETQYFGPGTRLLVL.

This clone has only one observation. The genes are TRBV28 and TRBJ2-3; TRBD2 aligns across 11 bases. CDR1 and CDR2 (germline): MDHEN, SYDVKM. CDR3 size: 16 residues. V gave up 6 bases and J gave up 2 bases; unmatched junction bases: 7. CDR3 bases: TGTGCCAGCAGGGGCACGGGACTAGCGGACACAGATACGCAGTATTTT. Translated, it gives CASRGTGLADTDTQYF.

The rearrangement joins TRBV25-1 to TRBJ2-7; perhaps TRBD1 as D (5 bases). The CDR3 has 14 amino acids. The V and J ends lost 8 bases and 5 bases respectively, with 19 bases between them. Germline values: CDR1 MGHDK, CDR2 SYGVNS. The CDR3 is CASRSRVSAHEQYF. DNA for the CDR3: TGTGCCAGCCGTAGCAGGGTCTCGGCTCACGAGCAGTACTTC.

The V and J genes are TRBV19 and TRBJ2-2; 14 bases match TRBD2. In germline, CDR1 is LNHDA, CDR2 SQIVND (reference sequence). V dropped 10 bases and J dropped 7; count of bases not matched to a gene: 11. The CDR3 is made up of 16 amino acids. The chain's CDR3 is CAISGTSGSRYGELFF. The CDR3, as DNA: TGTGCCATTTCCGGGACTAGCGGGAGTCGCTACGGGGAGCTGTTTTTT.

The chain carries TRBV7-9 and TRBJ2-5, with D tentatively TRBD2 (6 bases). Germline lookup yields CDR1 SEHNR and CDR2 FQNEAQ (reference sequence). The CDR3 sequence is 15 residues long. The V gene lost 5 bases and the J gene lost 7 bases, with 20 bases spanning the gap. CDR3 amino acids: CASSRTELFSGTQYF. Here the CDR3 DNA reads TGTGCCAGCAGCCGAACCGAACTATTTAGCGGGACCCAGTACTTC.